The T cell receptor beta chain described here comes from a study of beta chain features in type 1 diabetes. Study-level points and caveats: Type 1 diabetes patients had TCRB CDR3s that were shorter (moderately but significantly so) in all four CD4+ subsets.

A CD45RO/CCR7/CD25/CD127/CD95/CD27 panel sorted naive, central memory, regulatory and stem cell-like memory CD4+ cells. In the case of this clone: The antigen remains unidentified.

Trimming cost V 2 bases and J 7 bases, with 17 bases left between them. Germline CDR1 and CDR2: SGHTA and FQGNSA. The CDR3 has 15 amino acids. cDNA synthesis used the whole RNA isolate, giving expressed TCRB sequences. Clones were read by immunoSEQ multiplex PCR, and TCRdb kept only the in-frame ones, dropping some. The profile shows roughly 500,000 clones, roughly 31% of them singletons. This sequence originates from a man younger than 30 in good health. The rearrangement uses TRBV7-2 and TRBJ1-2; no clear D. The sample taken for sequencing was naive CD4+ T cells from blood. For the CDR3, the DNA is TGTGCCAGCAGCTTAATCCCAGCCGGGCATAGTGGCTACACCTTC. This gives the protein CASSLIPAGHSGYTF. Complete variable domain (other parts from reference TRBV7-2 and TRBJ1-2): GAGVSQSPSNKVTEKGKDVELRCDPISGHTALYWYRQSLGQGLEFLIYFQGNSAPDKSGLPSDRFSAERTGGSVSTLTIQRTQQEDSAVYLCASSLIPAGHSGYTFGSGTRLTVV.